A single sample is the source of the 27 T cell receptor beta chains below, sequenced in a study of blood T cell repertoires in COVID-19. Some clones are missing from TCRdb's copy, which holds only in-frame ones; the method was immunoSEQ multiplex PCR. The sample holds about 250,000 clones, 70% to 90% seen once. The sample comprised peripheral blood. Source of these receptors: a young man with active or convalescent COVID-19.

This chain links TRBV24-1 with TRBJ2-2; 12 bases match TRBD2. The CDR3 is made up of 13 amino acids. Trimming at V came to 6 bases and at J to 10 bases, leaving 2 bases not matched to a gene. The germline V gene encodes CDR1 KGHDR and CDR2 SFDVKD. CDR3 sequence (DNA): TGTGCCACCAGTCTAGCGGGAGGGCCGGAGCTGTTTTTT. It is translated as CATSLAGGPELFF.

This clone was seen only once. V is TRBV29-1 and J is TRBJ1-2; TRBD1 is a possible D gene (6 bases). Germline values: CDR1 SQVTM, CDR2 ANQGSEA. Deletions cut 8 bases from V and 8 bases from J, with 15 bases between. This CDR3 contains 11 residues. CDR3 DNA sequence: TGCAGCTTCGAGGACAGTTGGGGCTACACCTTC. Encoded protein: CSFEDSWGYTF. Full variable domain (remainder filled in from reference TRBV29-1 and TRBJ1-2): SAVISQKPSRDICQRGTSLTIQCQVDSQVTMMFWYRQQPGQSLTLIATANQGSEATYESGFVIDKFPISRPNLTFSTLTVSNMSPEDSSIYLCSFEDSWGYTFGSGTRLTVV.

This chain links TRBV10-3 with TRBJ1-3; maybe TRBD1 (6 bases). Germline CDR1 reads ENHRY; CDR2 reads SYGVKD. The CDR3 runs 13 residues. V shed 10 bases and J shed 4 bases, with 14 bases lying between them. In DNA form, the CDR3 reads TGTGCCACCGCTACAGGGAACGGAAACACCATATATTTT. Its translation: CATATGNGNTIYF.

This sequence joins TRBV30 and TRBJ1-4; D gene ambiguous. V shed 0 bases and J shed 3 bases, with 11 bases lying between them. The CDR3 extends over 15 amino acids. Germline V gives CDR1 GTSNPN, CDR2 SVGIG (reference sequence). CDR3 amino acids: CAWSVVSSPNEKLFF. CDR3 DNA: TGTGCCTGGAGTGTAGTAAGCTCCCCTAATGAAAAACTGTTTTTT.

This sequence joins TRBV3-1 (or the pseudogene TRBV3-2) and TRBJ2-7; the match to TRBD1 covers 12 bases. Looked up from germline, CDR1 is LGHDT and CDR2 is YNNKEL (reference sequence). V shed 1 base, J shed 6 bases, and the junction held 1 base outside the gene matches. The CDR3 has 14 residues. CDR3 sequence reads: CASSQAGQGAEQYF. The CDR3 nucleotides read TGTGCCAGCAGCCAAGCGGGACAGGGGGCCGAGCAGTACTTC.

The V call is TRBV28, the J call TRBJ1-3; no firm D call. This CDR3 has 16 residues. Germline V gene data show CDR1 as MDHEN and CDR2 as SYDVKM. Trimming took 3 bases from V and 0 from J, leaving 12 bases between them. Written as DNA, the CDR3 is TGTGCCAGCAGTTTGTCTGAGATCCCCTCTGGAAACACCATATATTTT. Translation gives CASSLSEIPSGNTIYF.

The chain employs TRBV6-2 or TRBV6-3 and TRBJ2-3; 7 nucleotides align to TRBD1. In germline, CDR1 is MNHEY, CDR2 SVGEGT. The junction had 7 bases not matched to a gene; V was cut back by 2 bases and J by 14 bases. There are 12 residues in the CDR3. CDR3 DNA: TGTGCCAGCAGTTACCTAGGGGGCCCCCCGTATTTT. Encoded protein: CASSYLGGPPYF.

The V call is TRBV6-2 or TRBV6-3, the J call TRBJ2-2; D call uncertain. V was shortened by 6 bases and J by 3 bases, with 11 bases between the two germline ends. Germline assignment: CDR1 MNHEY and CDR2 SVGEGT. There are 14 residues in the CDR3. The CDR3 nucleotides are TGTGCCAGCAGCTGGAGTCTATACACCGGGGAGCTGTTTTTT. This translates into CASSWSLYTGELFF.

In its sample, this clone was seen once. The genes are TRBV6-2 or TRBV6-3 and TRBJ2-7; no firm D call. The CDR3 covers 13 residues. Germline values: CDR1 MNHEY, CDR2 SVGEGT. V was cut by 2 bases and J by 6 bases, with 11 bases left in between. The CDR3 nucleotides read TGTGCCAGCAGTTACGTTGGTGTCGGCGAGCAGTACTTC. Translation gives CASSYVGVGEQYF.

The chain combines TRBV6-5 with TRBJ1-2, with a weak D call TRBD1 (5 bases). Looked up from germline, CDR1 is MNHEY and CDR2 is SVGAGI. Trimming shortened V by 6 bases and J by 1 base, and 9 bases separated the two germline ends. The CDR3 loop spans 13 amino acids. CDR3 sequence (DNA): TGTGCCAGCAGACGGGACTTTAACTATGGCTACACCTTC. This codes for CASRRDFNYGYTF.

This chain connects TRBV6-2 or TRBV6-3 to TRBJ2-5; the D gene is possibly TRBD1 (5 bases). The CDR3 is 15 residues long. The germline V and J ends were trimmed by 5 bases and 4 bases, with 17 bases remaining between them. Germline CDR1 MNHEY, CDR2 SVGEGT. The CDR3 spells CASSILGRGRETQYF. As DNA, the CDR3 is TGTGCCAGCAGTATCCTGGGTAGGGGCCGAGAGACCCAGTACTTC.

The V call is TRBV30, the J call TRBJ2-7; tentative D call: TRBD1 (6 bases). This CDR3 has 12 amino acids. V lost 3 bases to trimming and J lost 7 bases, with 13 bases between them. From germline, CDR1 is GTSNPN and CDR2 SVGIG (reference sequence). CDR3 bases: TGTGCCTGGAGCCTACAGGGACGGGAGCAGTACTTC. The encoded protein is CAWSLQGREQYF.

This clone was found once. V usage is TRBV19 and J usage is TRBJ1-1, with 8 positions matching TRBD1. Germline trimming cut 5 bases from V and 2 bases from J; bases unmatched to any gene: 7. CDR1 is LNHDA and CDR2 is SQIVND in the germline V gene (reference sequence). There are 15 residues in the CDR3. The CDR3 DNA follows: TGTGCCAGTAGTCGAGGACAGGGTCTCAACACTGAAGCTTTCTTT. Translating gives CASSRGQGLNTEAFF.

Turning to this clone: Other DNA sequences in the same sample also yield this CDR3. This chain connects TRBV11-2 to TRBJ2-7, with TRBD1 matching 10 bases. The CDR3 has 15 amino acids. The junction had 2 bases not matched to a gene; V was cut back by 1 base and J by 2 bases. CDR1 and CDR2 from the germline V gene are SGHAT and FQNNGV. CDR3 bases: TGTGCCAGCAGCTTAGGACAGGGGGCTACCTACGAGCAGTACTTC. This gives the protein CASSLGQGATYEQYF.

DNA of the CDR3: TGTGCCAGCAGGGCTCAGGGGGTGGGTGAAGCTTTCTTT. It codes for CASRAQGVGEAFF. The chain joins TRBV12-3 or TRBV12-4 to TRBJ1-1; 7 bases fit TRBD1. The CDR3 is 13 residues long. V gave up 6 bases and J gave up 7 bases; unmatched junction bases: 8.

J is TRBJ2-1 and V is TRBV19, with D possibly TRBD2 on 6 matching bases. Germline assignment: CDR1 LNHDA and CDR2 SQIVND (reference sequence). With 5 bases removed from V and 4 bases from J, the gap between germline ends came to 18 bases. This CDR3 region has 16 residues. CDR3 in amino acids: CASSSLTGTDYNEQFF. For the CDR3, the DNA is TGTGCCAGTAGTTCATTAACGGGGACTGATTACAATGAGCAGTTCTTC. The full variable domain, rest sourced from reference TRBV19 and TRBJ2-1, is DGGITQSPKYLFRKEGQNVTLSCEQNLNHDAMYWYRQDPGQGLRLIYYSQIVNDFQKGDIAEGYSVSREKKESFPLTVTSAQKNPTAFYLCASSSLTGTDYNEQFFGPGTRLTVL.

V usage is TRBV12-3 or TRBV12-4 and J usage is TRBJ1-1; D is uncertain. V was trimmed by 2 bases and J by 1 base, leaving 5 bases between them. CDR3 size: 13 residues. The CDR3 DNA reads TGTGCCAGCAGTTTACGAGGGAACACTGAAGCTTTCTTT. This translates into CASSLRGNTEAFF.

The chain carries TRBV10-1 and TRBJ2-3; 10 positions match TRBD2. The length of the CDR3 is 15 residues. V lost 5 bases to trimming and J lost 2 bases; unmatched junction nucleotides: 4. CDR1 is WNHNN and CDR2 is SYGVQD in the germline V gene (reference sequence). CDR3 sequence reads: CASSSLAGATDTQYF. The CDR3 DNA sequence: TGCGCCAGCAGTAGTCTAGCGGGGGCCACAGATACGCAGTATTTT.

The chain employs TRBV19 and TRBJ1-2; unclear D gene. The CDR3 is 13 residues long. The V and J ends lost 5 bases and 8 bases respectively, with 15 bases between them. From germline, CDR1 is LNHDA and CDR2 SQIVND (reference sequence). The CDR3 is CASSARARGGYTF. The CDR3, as DNA: TGTGCCAGTAGTGCCCGGGCTAGAGGGGGCTACACCTTC.

The rearrangement uses TRBV2 and TRBJ1-1; no reliable D call. The CDR3 sequence is 12 residues long. The V gene's germline CDR1 is SNHLY and CDR2 FYNNEI. Deletions cut 5 bases from V and 7 bases from J, with 11 bases between. The CDR3 spells CASSRQPSEAFF. The CDR3 coding sequence is TGTGCCAGCAGTCGACAACCAAGTGAAGCTTTCTTT.

The chain recombines TRBV15 with TRBJ1-4; maybe TRBD1 (5 bases). The CDR3 has 15 amino acids. V lost 0 bases and J 6 bases, leaving 11 bases between the germline ends. Germline CDR1 and CDR2: LNHNV and YYDKDF (reference sequence). This CDR3 reads CATSRDLQGYEKLFF. CDR3 sequence (DNA): TGTGCCACCAGCAGAGATCTGCAGGGTTATGAAAAACTGTTTTTT. Together with reference TRBV15 and TRBJ1-4, the CDR3 gives the full variable domain: DAMVIQNPRYQVTQFGKPVTLSCSQTLNHNVMYWYQQKSSQAPKLLFHYYDKDFNNEADTPDNFQSRRPNTSFCFLDIRSPGLGDTAMYLCATSRDLQGYEKLFFGSGTQLSVL.

The J gene is TRBJ1-1, the V gene TRBV4-1, with D tentatively TRBD1 (6 bases). Looked up from germline, CDR1 is MGHRA and CDR2 is YSYEKL. V was trimmed by 2 bases and J by 1 base, leaving 11 bases between them. This CDR3 region has 15 residues. This chain's CDR3 is CASSQIGTRNTEAFF. In DNA form, the CDR3 reads TGCGCCAGCAGCCAAATCGGGACAAGGAACACTGAAGCTTTCTTT.

The chain has TRBV20-1 and TRBJ1-1; 7 bases are shared with TRBD1. CDR3 length equals 14 residues. Unmatched junction bases numbered 6, after V lost 3 bases and J lost 2 bases. Germline V gives CDR1 DFQATT, CDR2 SNEGSKA (reference sequence). The CDR3 spells CSASDGTVNTEAFF. CDR3 bases: TGCAGTGCTAGTGACGGGACAGTCAACACTGAAGCTTTCTTT.

The gene calls are TRBV14 and TRBJ2-7; 11 nucleotides agree with TRBD2. The CDR3 runs to 16 residues. Germline CDR1 reads SGHDN; CDR2 reads FVKESK. The trim removed 8 bases at V and 4 bases at J, leaving 13 bases unmatched. The CDR3 sequence: CASGRGTSGTGYEQYF. The CDR3 DNA reads TGTGCCAGCGGACGGGGGACTAGCGGAACTGGGTACGAGCAGTACTTC.

In this sample, this clone turned up once. V usage is TRBV27 and J usage is TRBJ1-1; weak D call: TRBD1 (6 bases). From germline, CDR1 is MNHEY and CDR2 SMNVEV (reference sequence). V was cut by 4 bases and J by 10 bases, with 16 bases left in between. The CDR3 spans 13 residues. CDR3 nucleotide sequence: TGTGCCAGCAGTTCACTCAGGGGATTTGGAGCTTTCTTT. Encoded protein: CASSSLRGFGAFF.

There are a few counts of this clone. J is TRBJ1-6 and V is TRBV18; a possible D gene is TRBD1 (6 bases). This CDR3 region has 15 residues. Germline values: CDR1 KGHSH, CDR2 LQKENI. V was shortened by 6 bases and J by 7 bases, with 16 bases between the two germline ends. The CDR3 DNA reads as TGTGCCAGCTCTCGAAACAGGGTAGAGAATTCACCCCTCCACTTT. This gives the protein CASSRNRVENSPLHF. Looking up the rest from reference TRBV18 and TRBJ1-6 gives the full variable domain: NAGVMQNPRHLVRRRGQEARLRCSPMKGHSHVYWYRQLPEEGLKFMVYLQKENIIDESGMPKERFSAEFPKEGPSILRIQQVVRGDSAAYFCASSRNRVENSPLHFGNGTRLTVT.

This clone was detected once. This sequence joins TRBV5-1 and TRBJ2-3; 11 bases fit TRBD1. This CDR3 is 16 amino acids long. Germline assignment: CDR1 SGHRS and CDR2 YFSETQ. The junction had 7 bases not matched to a gene; V was cut back by 4 bases and J by 3 bases. The CDR3 region has the DNA TGCGCCAGCAGCCTGGGGGACAGGGGGATTACAGATACGCAGTATTTT. This translates into CASSLGDRGITDTQYF.